One and the same sample provided the 6 T cell receptor beta chains below, sequenced in a study of monozygotic twins with inflammatory bowel disease. TCRdb re-called the 5' RACE reads; every CDR3 protein appears as one record, without DNA. The table lists about 210,000 distinct CDR3 sequences, with less than 2% in the top ten. The sample was blood. The source is a human donor with ulcerative colitis or Crohn's disease, or a healthy co-twin of an affected twin (not recorded which).

The V gene is TRBV7-8, the J gene TRBJ1-2; TCRdb names TRBD1, which stays unverified in the absence of DNA. Germline assignment: CDR1 SGHVS and CDR2 FQNEAQ. The CDR3 is 12 amino acids. This chain's CDR3 is CASSVGDRGYTF.

This chain connects TRBV18 to TRBJ1-2; without DNA, the TCRdb call of TRBD1 cannot be checked. This CDR3 region has 15 residues. Germline V gives CDR1 KGHSH, CDR2 LQKENI. CDR3 sequence: CASSPPAGKQYGYTF.

This chain joins TRBV4-2 and TRBJ1-2. Germline V CDR1 and CDR2: LGHNA, YNFKEQ. The CDR3 runs to 13 residues. The CDR3 sequence: CASSQGASYGYTF.

This sequence joins TRBV10-3 and TRBJ2-7; lacking DNA, the TRBD1 call made by TCRdb goes unchecked. Germline V gene sequence: CDR1 ENHRY, CDR2 SYGVKD. The CDR3 is 14 residues long. The CDR3 loop is CAIRRGQGDYEQYF.

The rearrangement joins TRBV2 to TRBJ1-2; the TCRdb D gene call, TRBD1, has no DNA to confirm it. The CDR3 is made up of 11 amino acids. Germline lookup yields CDR1 SNHLY and CDR2 FYNNEI. CDR3 region: CASAPKWAGLF. The full variable domain, its missing parts supplied by reference TRBV2 and TRBJ1-2, is EPEVTQTPSHQVTQMGQEVILRCVPISNHLYFYWYRQILGQKVEFLVSFYNNEISEKSEIFDDQFSVERPDGSNFTLKIRSTKLEDSAMYFCASAPKWAGLFGSGTRLTVV.

The chain uses TRBV6-5 and TRBJ1-6. Germline V gives CDR1 MNHEY, CDR2 SVGAGI. The CDR3 has 13 residues. Here the CDR3 reads CASSYSSGRPPLF.